The sequence of this TCR beta chain was determined in a study of blood T cell repertoires in COVID-19. Overall study: Samples representing acute and convalescent COVID-19 were sourced from the United States, Italy and Spain. In each case, the material was cDNA or gDNA derived from T cells, B-cell-depleted T cells, or PBMCs.

Looked up from germline, CDR1 is SGHRS and CDR2 is YFSETQ. CDR3 length: 14 amino acids. V lost 2 bases and J lost 8, with 14 bases in between. Measured with immunoSEQ multiplex PCR; TCRdb has only the in-frame clones, and not every one. Found here are about 280,000 clones, roughly 85% of them singletons; the top ten hold 11%. The origin of this receptor is a woman in her 70s with acute or convalescent COVID-19. The sequenced sample was peripheral blood. The chain recombines TRBV5-1 with TRBJ2-1; no clear D gene. CDR3 loop: CASSLENRVDEQFF. The CDR3 DNA reads TGCGCCAGCAGCTTAGAGAATCGCGTGGATGAGCAGTTCTTC.